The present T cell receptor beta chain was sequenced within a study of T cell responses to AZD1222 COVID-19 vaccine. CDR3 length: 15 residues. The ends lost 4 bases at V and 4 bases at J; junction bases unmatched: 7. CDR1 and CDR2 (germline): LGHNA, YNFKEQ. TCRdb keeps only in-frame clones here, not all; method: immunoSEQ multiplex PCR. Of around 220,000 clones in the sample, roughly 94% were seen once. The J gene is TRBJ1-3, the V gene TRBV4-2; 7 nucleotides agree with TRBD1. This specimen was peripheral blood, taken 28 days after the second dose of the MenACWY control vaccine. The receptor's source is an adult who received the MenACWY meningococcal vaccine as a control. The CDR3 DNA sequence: TGTGCCAGCAGCCGTAACGAGGGGGCGGGAAACACCATATATTTT. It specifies CASSRNEGAGNTIYF.